This T cell receptor (beta chain) originates from a study of human thymus T cells. In corrective heart surgery, resections were taken, and these provided the thymus tissue. This CDR3 has 19 residues. Germline CDR1 and CDR2: LGHNA and YNFKEQ. V was pared by 1 base and J by 5 bases, with 24 bases between. Using immunoSEQ multiplex PCR, the repertoire was profiled, and TCRdb retains in-frame clones only, with some absent. The sample records 86,000 or so clones, roughly 96% being singletons. The TCR was taken from a boy under three years old with a congenital heart defect but otherwise immunologically healthy. This chain connects TRBV4-2 to TRBJ1-5, with a possible D match to TRBD1 (5 bases). The specimen sequenced was thymus tissue. CDR3 protein: CASSQARLFGRDFHQPQHF. In nucleotides, the CDR3 is TGTGCCAGCAGCCAAGCAAGGCTTTTCGGCCGGGACTTCCATCAGCCCCAGCATTTT.